Listed here are 23 T cell receptor beta chains from one sample, sequenced in a study of T cell responses to AZD1222 COVID-19 vaccine. Clones were sequenced by immunoSEQ multiplex PCR, and TCRdb holds only the in-frame ones, with some missing. The sample has tens of thousands of clones; around nine tenths are singletons. Sequencing was performed on peripheral blood, taken 28 days after the second AZD1222 dose. The receptors were gathered from an adult who received the AZD1222 COVID-19 vaccine.

The chain combines TRBV28 with TRBJ1-4; a possible D gene is TRBD1 (5 bases). With 7 bases removed from V and 1 base from J, the gap between germline ends came to 10 bases. The CDR3 loop spans 14 amino acids. Germline lookup yields CDR1 MDHEN and CDR2 SYDVKM. CDR3 sequence (DNA): TGTGCCAGCATCGGGGGAGGAACTAATGAAAAACTGTTTTTT. Residues: CASIGGGTNEKLFF.

The genes are TRBV5-1 and TRBJ2-3; no reliable D call. Germline V lookup: CDR1 SGHRS, CDR2 YFSETQ. V lost 3 bases, J lost 5 bases, and 10 bases lay in between. This CDR3 region has 13 residues. CDR3 region: CASSSDLGDTQYF. The CDR3 coding sequence is TGCGCCAGCAGCTCCGACTTGGGAGATACGCAGTATTTT.

V gene TRBV25-1 combines with J gene TRBJ1-2, with D uncertain. This CDR3 region has 11 residues. The V gene's germline CDR1 is MGHDK and CDR2 SYGVNS. Deletions cut 6 bases from V and 8 bases from J, with 10 bases between. For the CDR3, the DNA is TGTGCCAGCAGCTCCCGGGGAGGCTACACCTTC. This translates into CASSSRGGYTF.

CDR3 amino acids: CASSQGGVGANVLTF. The CDR3, as DNA: TGTGCCAGCAGCCAAGGGGGGGTTGGGGCCAACGTCCTGACTTTC. This sequence joins TRBV7-2 and TRBJ2-6, with D possibly matching TRBD2 (7 bases). The V gene lost 5 bases and the J gene lost 3 bases, with 11 bases spanning the gap. The CDR3 runs 15 residues. Germline values: CDR1 SGHTA, CDR2 FQGNSA.

The J gene is TRBJ2-3, the V gene TRBV5-1; 8 bases are a match to TRBD2. The ends lost 6 bases at V and 3 bases at J; junction bases unmatched: 6. Germline-derived CDR1 and CDR2 are SGHRS and YFSETQ. This CDR3 comprises 14 residues. In nucleotides, the CDR3 is TGCGCCAGCAAGGCGGCGGGGGGTACAGATACGCAGTATTTT. Protein sequence: CASKAAGGTDTQYF.

V is TRBV4-1 and J is TRBJ1-2, with D perhaps matching TRBD1 (6 bases). The CDR3 consists of 15 residues. CDR1 is MGHRA, CDR2 YSYEKL, per germline. Deletions cut 3 bases from V and 0 bases from J, with 11 bases between. The CDR3 loop is CASSQAGTSNYGYTF. DNA for the CDR3: TGCGCCAGCAGCCAGGCCGGGACATCTAACTATGGCTACACCTTC.

Only one count was recorded for this clone. The chain recombines TRBV15 with TRBJ2-1, with D possibly matching TRBD2 (5 bases). CDR1 LNHNV and CDR2 YYDKDF come from the germline V gene (reference sequence). Trimming pared 1 base from V and 13 bases from J, leaving 20 bases between. The CDR3 sequence is 15 residues long. The CDR3 bases are TGTGCCACCAGCAGAGGAGGACTTGACACTCACCCCCAGTTCTTC. Its translation is CATSRGGLDTHPQFF.

The chain carries TRBV4-1 and TRBJ2-5; D gene uncertain. Germline V gene sequence: CDR1 MGHRA, CDR2 YSYEKL. V gave up 4 bases and J gave up 2 bases, with 11 bases separating them. The CDR3 runs 14 residues. DNA of the CDR3: TGCGCCAGCAGCCCCGTCCAGGTTCAAGAGACCCAGTACTTC. Residues: CASSPVQVQETQYF.

J is TRBJ1-4 and V is TRBV24-1, with D possibly TRBD1 on 5 matching bases. The V and J ends lost 9 bases and 8 bases respectively, with 18 bases between them. This CDR3 contains 14 residues. The germline gives CDR1 KGHDR, CDR2 SFDVKD. CDR3 region: CATGGSRVLEKLFF. DNA for the CDR3: TGTGCCACCGGGGGGAGCCGCGTTTTGGAAAAACTGTTTTTT.

The chain uses TRBV6-5 and TRBJ2-2; 8 bases fit TRBD1. This CDR3 region has 16 residues. Germline lookup yields CDR1 MNHEY and CDR2 SVGAGI. Germline trimming cut 2 bases from V and 6 bases from J; bases unmatched to any gene: 8. The CDR3 DNA follows: TGTGCCAGCAGTTACGCCGGACAGGGTGGTTCCGGGGAGCTGTTTTTT. This gives the protein CASSYAGQGGSGELFF.

V gene TRBV5-5 combines with J gene TRBJ1-5; no clear D. Deletions cut 0 bases from V and 3 bases from J, with 4 bases between. The CDR3 covers 13 residues. Per germline, CDR1 SGHKS and CDR2 YYEKEE (reference sequence). The CDR3 loop is CASSLVLNQPQHF. As DNA, the CDR3 is TGTGCCAGCAGCTTGGTCCTCAATCAGCCCCAGCATTTT.

In this sample, this clone turned up once. This chain connects TRBV18 to TRBJ2-5, with 8 bases aligning to TRBD2. CDR1 is KGHSH, CDR2 LQKENI, per germline. The junction had 13 bases not matched to a gene; V was cut back by 3 bases and J by 1 base. The CDR3 length is 18 residues. This CDR3 is CASSPRPGVSGVQETQYF. For the CDR3, the DNA is TGTGCCAGCTCACCCCGACCGGGGGTTAGCGGGGTCCAAGAGACCCAGTACTTC.

V gene TRBV20-1 combines with J gene TRBJ2-4; 8 bases fit TRBD1. Losses at the gene ends were 8 bases for V and 8 bases for J; bases not matched to a gene: 2. Per the germline V gene, CDR1 is DFQATT and CDR2 is SNEGSKA (reference sequence). The CDR3 runs to 10 residues. CDR3 sequence (DNA): TGCAGTCCGGACAGGGACATTCAGTACTTC. Residues: CSPDRDIQYF.

This chain joins TRBV7-2 and TRBJ1-2; D remains unclear. CDR3 length: 13 amino acids. Germline assignment: CDR1 SGHTA and CDR2 FQGNSA. The V and J ends lost 5 bases and 4 bases respectively, with 11 bases between them. The CDR3 region is CASSRTALYGYTF. The CDR3 DNA reads TGTGCCAGCAGCCGGACGGCCCTCTATGGCTACACCTTC.

The sample holds one count of this clone. This chain joins TRBV7-8 and TRBJ1-3, with D perhaps TRBD1 (6 bases). The V and J ends lost 2 bases and 2 bases respectively, with 13 bases between them. Per the germline V gene, CDR1 is SGHVS and CDR2 is FQNEAQ. CDR3 length equals 16 residues. For the CDR3, the DNA is TGTGCCAGCAGCTTAATGCCCAGGGGCCCTGGAAACACCATATATTTT. Translation gives CASSLMPRGPGNTIYF.

The chain recombines TRBV7-9 with TRBJ1-1; D is ambiguous. Germline lookup yields CDR1 SEHNR and CDR2 FQNEAQ (reference sequence). Trimming shortened V by 6 bases and J by 1 base, and 6 bases separated the two germline ends. The CDR3 consists of 12 residues. The CDR3 protein is CASRPQNTEAFF. CDR3 nucleotide sequence: TGTGCCAGCAGACCCCAGAACACTGAAGCTTTCTTT.

As DNA, the CDR3 is TGTGCCTGCCTCTTGGGGGCGGGGGAAAACATTCAGTACTTC. It is translated as CACLLGAGENIQYF. This sequence joins TRBV30 and TRBJ2-4, with a tentative D call TRBD2 (7 bases). The CDR3 has 14 amino acids. Germline V gene sequence: CDR1 GTSNPN, CDR2 SVGIG (reference sequence). Trimming cost V 6 bases and J 5 bases, with 17 bases left between them.

The chain recombines TRBV28 with TRBJ1-4; D might be TRBD1 (5 bases). CDR3 size: 16 residues. Germline CDR1 reads MDHEN; CDR2 reads SYDVKM. Deletions cut 1 base from V and 14 bases from J, with 23 bases between. The CDR3 is CASSLSTSTTGAYLFF. DNA of the CDR3: TGTGCCAGCAGTTTATCCACCTCCACCACAGGTGCCTACCTGTTTTTT.

This chain uses TRBV3-1 (or the pseudogene TRBV3-2) with TRBJ2-7; TRBD1 aligns across 10 bases. J was trimmed by 6 bases and V by 1 base; bases with no gene match: 9. The CDR3 runs to 16 residues. The germline CDR1 and CDR2 sequences are LGHDT and YNNKEL (reference sequence). The CDR3 reads CASSQVGTGALIEQYF. DNA of the CDR3: TGTGCCAGCAGCCAAGTAGGGACAGGGGCCCTGATCGAGCAGTACTTC.

This clone was recorded only once. V is TRBV7-9 and J is TRBJ2-3; TRBD2 agrees at 8 bases. The trim removed 10 bases at V and 6 bases at J, leaving 9 bases unmatched. The CDR3 runs 13 residues. Per the germline V gene, CDR1 is SEHNR and CDR2 is FQNEAQ (reference sequence). The CDR3 region has the DNA TGTGCCACCCCGGGACTAGGTGGGGATACGCAGTATTTT. Amino acids: CATPGLGGDTQYF. Drawing the rest from reference TRBV7-9 and TRBJ2-3, the complete variable domain is DTGVSQNPRHKITKRGQNVTFRCDPISEHNRLYWYRQTLGQGPEFLTYFQNEAQLEKSRLLSDRFSAERPKGSFSTLEIQRTEQGDSAMYLCATPGLGGDTQYFGPGTRLTVL.

The chain uses TRBV5-1 and TRBJ1-6; 7 nucleotides match TRBD1. CDR1 and CDR2 (germline): SGHRS, YFSETQ. This CDR3 is built from 15 residues. V lost 0 bases, J lost 4 bases, and 1 base stayed unmatched. The CDR3 protein is CASSLGDSYNSPLHF. The CDR3 nucleotides are TGCGCCAGCAGCTTGGGGGACAGTTATAATTCACCCCTCCACTTT.

V and J are TRBV2 and TRBJ1-1; TRBD1 might be the D (6 bases). V was shortened by 3 bases and J by 5 bases, with 13 bases between the two germline ends. The CDR3 consists of 14 residues. Germline V gene data show CDR1 as SNHLY and CDR2 as FYNNEI. CDR3 sequence reads: CASSDSPRGTEAFF. The CDR3 region has the DNA TGTGCCAGCAGTGATAGCCCCAGGGGTACTGAAGCTTTCTTT.

This clone was picked up a small number of times. The rearrangement links TRBV11-2 to TRBJ2-7, with D possibly matching TRBD2 (6 bases). The CDR3 sequence is 12 residues long. V dropped 5 bases and J dropped 4 bases, with 9 bases sitting between them. The germline V gene encodes CDR1 SGHAT and CDR2 FQNNGV. The CDR3 protein is CASSPSGYEQYF. CDR3 DNA: TGTGCCAGCAGCCCCAGCGGGTACGAGCAGTACTTC.